This TCR beta chain was profiled in a study of T cells in localized non-small cell lung cancer. Study-wide results and caveats: Within adjacent lung there appeared a median approximately 60 of the top 100 tumor clones. Greater blood T cell density accompanied longer overall survival. Tumor trailed uninvolved adjacent lung in T cell clonality, which peaked there.

Here immunoSEQ multiplex PCR was the method, and the copy in TCRdb shows in-frame clones only, minus some. The table lists about 2,000 clones, 30% of them singletons. The CDR3 is 13 residues long. Germline CDR1 MNHGY, CDR2 SAAAGT. V lost 5 bases and J lost 7, with 14 bases in between. Details on this clone: Antigen specificity is unknown.

The receptor was derived from a woman aged 40-75 years with stage II squamous cell lung carcinoma. The chain has TRBV6-8 and TRBJ1-2; no clear D. Sequencing was performed on normal lung tissue next to the tumor, taken before any cancer treatment. The CDR3: CASSDNLVGGYTF. The CDR3 DNA follows: TGTGCCAGCAGTGACAATTTAGTTGGTGGCTACACCTTC.